These 26 T cell receptor beta chains were sequenced from one sample in a study of metastatic and nonmetastatic thyroid tumors. Via MiXCR, TCRdb re-called the PCR reads. The sample records 40,000 or so clones, 13% being singletons. All patients reached thyroid surgery having received no treatment beforehand. The sequencing sample was made of blood. All receptors come from a female donor with papillary thyroid cancer or a benign thyroid nodule (not recorded which). Some clones in this sample may be carry-over from other donors' samples.

On this clone itself: Other DNA sequences in the sample encode the same CDR3. This chain connects TRBV5-1 to TRBJ2-3, with TRBD2 as a possible D gene (7 bases). Germline CDR1 is SGHRS and CDR2 is YFSETQ. This CDR3 contains 18 residues. Trimming left V 4 bases short and J 1 base short, with 22 bases between. The CDR3 is CASSTTTGTGGRTDTQYF. In DNA form, the CDR3 reads TGCGCCAGCAGCACCACCACCGGGACGGGGGGCCGCACAGATACGCAGTATTTT.

This chain joins TRBV27 and TRBJ2-2; D ambiguous. Germline lookup yields CDR1 MNHEY and CDR2 SMNVEV (reference sequence). This CDR3 is built from 13 residues. Trimming took off 5 bases at V and 5 bases at J, with 9 bases between the two ends. The CDR3 nucleotides are TGTGCCAGCAGTCATTTGGAAACCGGGGAGCTGTTTTTT. This encodes CASSHLETGELFF.

The table lists this clone with many counts. The chain employs TRBV7-9 and TRBJ2-2, with D maybe TRBD1 (5 bases). V lost 5 bases and J 3 bases, leaving 16 bases between the germline ends. This CDR3 has 16 residues. Germline values: CDR1 SEHNR, CDR2 FQNEAQ (reference sequence). The CDR3 DNA reads TGTGCCAGCAGCCAGGGAACCCTTCGTTACACCGGGGAGCTGTTTTTT. This translates into CASSQGTLRYTGELFF.

This clone was observed many times. V and J are TRBV20-1 and TRBJ1-5, with D hard to call. Germline V gene data show CDR1 as DFQATT and CDR2 as SNEGSKA (reference sequence). The CDR3 is made up of 13 amino acids. V was clipped by 0 bases and J by 7 bases, with 10 bases between them. The CDR3 DNA follows: TGCAGTGCTAGAGATCAGACCTACCAGCCCCAGCATTTT. Translated, it gives CSARDQTYQPQHF.

This clone was recorded at least ten times. The gene calls are TRBV30 and TRBJ2-5; TRBD1 aligns across 9 bases. This CDR3 has 13 residues. V was pared by 3 bases and J by 5 bases, with 4 bases of the junction left unmatched. CDR1 and CDR2 from the germline V gene are GTSNPN and SVGIG (reference sequence). The CDR3 loop is CAWRGQGRETQYF. The CDR3 coding sequence is TGTGCCTGGAGGGGACAGGGTAGGGAGACCCAGTACTTC.

This chain joins TRBV6-1 and TRBJ2-2, with 10 bases that match TRBD2. This CDR3 region has 16 residues. Germline CDR1 reads MNHNS; CDR2 reads SASEGT. V dropped 0 bases and J dropped 6; count of bases not matched to a gene: 4. The CDR3 nucleotides are TGTGCCAGCAGTGAAGCCCCGGGACTAGCGCCCGGGGAGCTGTTTTTT. The encoded protein is CASSEAPGLAPGELFF.

The chain is built from TRBV6-1 and TRBJ2-7; D gene ambiguous. Germline V gene lookup returns CDR1 MNHNS and CDR2 SASEGT. Deletions cut 5 bases from V and 6 bases from J, with 14 bases between. The CDR3 runs to 13 residues. CDR3 coding DNA: TGTGCCAGCAGTTTGGGCCGATGGGGCGAGCAGTACTTC. This codes for CASSLGRWGEQYF.

The chain joins TRBV20-1 to TRBJ1-6; 9 bases align to TRBD1. Germline CDR1 and CDR2: DFQATT and SNEGSKA (reference sequence). Trimming removed 0 bases from V and 10 bases from J; junction bases left unmatched: 7. The CDR3 has 15 amino acids. CDR3 nucleotides: TGCAGTGCTAGAGAGATACAGGGGGCTCGATCACCCCTCCACTTT. Its protein product is CSAREIQGARSPLHF.

This clone has a count of ten or more. The V gene is TRBV28, the J gene TRBJ2-1; 8 positions agree with TRBD2. The CDR3 length is 12 residues. The V segment lost 8 bases and the J segment 8 bases; nucleotides outside the gene matches: 5. CDR1 and CDR2 from the germline V gene are MDHEN and SYDVKM. DNA of the CDR3: TGTGCCAGCGCGGGACTAGTTGATGAGCAGTTCTTC. Its translation is CASAGLVDEQFF.

This clone occurred many times. V gene TRBV4-1 combines with J gene TRBJ1-2; TRBD1 aligns across 8 bases. This CDR3 comprises 16 residues. J lost 5 bases, V lost 6 bases, and 14 bases had no gene match. Germline CDR1 is MGHRA and CDR2 is YSYEKL. DNA for the CDR3: TGCGCCAGCAGACAAACCGGACAGGGACCGAGGTATGGCTACACCTTC. It is translated as CASRQTGQGPRYGYTF.

In this sample, this clone turned up many times. The chain recombines TRBV27 with TRBJ2-7, with 11 nucleotides matching TRBD1. V shed 5 bases and J 0 bases; nucleotides not matched to a gene: 9. Per germline, CDR1 MNHEY and CDR2 SMNVEV (reference sequence). There are 17 residues in the CDR3. CDR3 region: CASSVRDRGGSSYEQYF. The CDR3 region has the DNA TGTGCCAGCAGTGTCCGGGACAGGGGGGGATCCTCCTACGAGCAGTACTTC.

This clone has a count of ten or more. The V gene is TRBV3-1, the J gene TRBJ1-2; D remains unclear. In germline, CDR1 is LGHDT, CDR2 YNNKEL (reference sequence). This CDR3 is 16 amino acids long. V lost 4 bases and J 5 bases, leaving 20 bases between the germline ends. CDR3 nucleotides: TGTGCCAGCAGCCCCGGACTTAGCGGTCGACTATATGGCTACACCTTC. This translates into CASSPGLSGRLYGYTF.

This clone was picked up many times. The gene calls are TRBV6-1 and TRBJ1-2; 7 bases are shared with TRBD1. The CDR3 spans 13 residues. CDR1 and CDR2 from the germline V gene are MNHNS and SASEGT. The V and J ends lost 10 bases and 4 bases, in that order; junction bases with no gene match: 9. In DNA form, the CDR3 reads TGTGCCATTACAGAGGGACAGCCCTATGGCTACACCTTC. Its protein product is CAITEGQPYGYTF.

This rearrangement joins TRBV6-1 to TRBJ1-1; 10 bases fit TRBD1. V was clipped by 5 bases and J by 8 bases; unmatched bases: 11. Germline V CDR1 and CDR2: MNHNS, SASEGT. The CDR3 sequence is 15 residues long. CDR3 nucleotide sequence: TGTGCCAGCAGTCCGACCGGGACAGGGGAGTTGGAAGCTTTCTTT. This codes for CASSPTGTGELEAFF.

This clone was recorded many times. The rearrangement joins TRBV11-1 to TRBJ2-2; the D is unclear. The CDR3 loop spans 16 amino acids. Germline V gene sequence: CDR1 SGHAT, CDR2 FQDESV (reference sequence). The V end was cut by 2 bases, the J end by 4 bases, with 14 bases between. CDR3 sequence (DNA): TGTGCCAGCAGCTTACTGATGAGTAGACCCACCGGGGAGCTGTTTTTT. Translated, it gives CASSLLMSRPTGELFF.

This clone came up many times. The chain joins TRBV5-4 to TRBJ1-2, with D unclear. Germline CDR1 is SGHNT and CDR2 is YYREEE (reference sequence). Trimming took off 1 base at V and 3 bases at J, with 10 bases between the two ends. The CDR3 has 14 amino acids. DNA for the CDR3: TGTGCCAGCAGCTTGATGGAAGATCACTATGGCTACACCTTC. Encoded protein: CASSLMEDHYGYTF.

This chain uses TRBV6-1 with TRBJ2-3; 7 nucleotides line up with TRBD2. Trimming removed 6 bases from V and 7 bases from J; junction bases left unmatched: 13. Germline assignment: CDR1 MNHNS and CDR2 SASEGT. The length of the CDR3 is 15 residues. CDR3 nucleotide sequence: TGTGCCAGCAGCCCCCCCCCGGGAGGTGGATATACGCAGTATTTT. It is translated as CASSPPPGGGYTQYF.

This clone was seen ten or more times. The V and J genes are TRBV5-1 and TRBJ2-5; 7 nucleotides agree with TRBD2. V was clipped by 7 bases and J by 3 bases; unmatched bases: 6. CDR1 is SGHRS and CDR2 is YFSETQ in the germline V gene. The CDR3 runs 13 residues. The CDR3 protein is CASGRGSEETQYF. The CDR3 nucleotides read TGCGCCAGCGGGCGCGGGAGTGAAGAGACCCAGTACTTC. The full variable domain, completed using reference TRBV5-1 and TRBJ2-5, is KAGVTQTPRYLIKTRGQQVTLSCSPISGHRSVSWYQQTPGQGLQFLFEYFSETQRNKGNFPGRFSGRQFSNSRSEMNVSTLELGDSALYLCASGRGSEETQYFGPGTRLLVL.

Notes on this clone: Mismatch with germline at one junction end may stem from a read error. CDR3 region: CARSYSWGEYEQYF. The CDR3 bases are TGTGCCAGAAGTTACTCTTGGGGGGAATACGAGCAGTACTTC. The chain recombines TRBV6-5 with TRBJ2-7; D might be TRBD2 (6 bases). Per the germline V gene, CDR1 is MNHEY and CDR2 is SVGAGI. This CDR3 region has 14 residues.

J is TRBJ1-2 and V is TRBV11-3; D is possibly TRBD1 (5 bases). Deletions cut 0 bases from V and 8 bases from J, with 10 bases between. CDR3 length equals 13 residues. Germline V gene lookup returns CDR1 SGHNT and CDR2 YENEEA. The CDR3 DNA reads as TGTGCCAGCAGCTTAGAGGGGACGTACGGCTACACCTTC. The encoded protein is CASSLEGTYGYTF.

This clone was seen repeatedly, ten times or more. A clone one base away is much larger, so this may be a read error. Other nucleotide sequences in the sample specify the same CDR3. The V and J genes are TRBV6-1 and TRBJ1-3; 8 bases fit TRBD1. The CDR3 loop spans 14 amino acids. Germline V lookup: CDR1 MNHNS, CDR2 SASEGT. After removal of 6 bases from V and 7 bases from J, the junction contained 8 bases not matched to a gene. CDR3 loop: CASRFDRGGNTIYF. CDR3 nucleotides: TGTGCCAGCAGATTCGACAGGGGTGGGAACACCATATATTTT.

This clone was detected ten times or more. The rearrangement links TRBV5-4 to TRBJ2-4; 9 bases align to TRBD1. CDR3 size: 16 residues. The junction had 12 bases not matched to a gene; V was cut back by 3 bases and J by 8 bases. CDR1 SGHNT and CDR2 YYREEE come from the germline V gene (reference sequence). CDR3 loop: CASSSEQGAEGDIQYF. The CDR3 nucleotides read TGTGCCAGCAGCTCCGAACAGGGGGCGGAAGGAGACATTCAGTACTTC.

This clone was picked up many times. This rearrangement joins TRBV19 to TRBJ1-1; D perhaps matches TRBD1 (5 bases). This CDR3 has 15 residues. V lost 9 bases and J lost 0, with 17 bases in between. CDR1 LNHDA and CDR2 SQIVND come from the germline V gene (reference sequence). CDR3 DNA sequence: TGTGCCAGCCCCAGTGCTGGGGGATTGAACACTGAAGCTTTCTTT. Protein sequence: CASPSAGGLNTEAFF.

This clone has a count of ten or more. The chain carries TRBV19 and TRBJ1-4, with a tentative D call TRBD1 (6 bases). The CDR3 covers 13 residues. The germline CDR1 and CDR2 sequences are LNHDA and SQIVND (reference sequence). V lost 5 bases and J lost 7, with 11 bases in between. CDR3 sequence (DNA): TGTGCCAGTAGTGTCGCCAGGGGTGAAAAACTGTTTTTT. It codes for CASSVARGEKLFF.

This sequence joins TRBV5-1 and TRBJ1-2; 7 bases map to TRBD1. V dropped 3 bases and J dropped 9; count of bases not matched to a gene: 14. CDR1 is SGHRS, CDR2 YFSETQ, per germline. This CDR3 comprises 15 residues. CDR3 DNA sequence: TGCGCCAGCAGCTCCACCATCGACAGGGCAGGTTGCTACACCTTC. It is translated as CASSSTIDRAGCYTF. Complete variable domain (other parts from reference TRBV5-1 and TRBJ1-2): KAGVTQTPRYLIKTRGQQVTLSCSPISGHRSVSWYQQTPGQGLQFLFEYFSETQRNKGNFPGRFSGRQFSNSRSEMNVSTLELGDSALYLCASSSTIDRAGCYTFGSGTRLTVV.

This clone was detected many times. This CDR3 reads CSARAYSYNEQFF. The CDR3, as DNA: TGCAGTGCTAGGGCCTACTCCTACAATGAGCAGTTCTTC. The V call is TRBV20-1, the J call TRBJ2-1; D is unresolved. The germline gives CDR1 DFQATT, CDR2 SNEGSKA (reference sequence). The germline V and J ends were trimmed by 3 bases and 0 bases, with 6 bases remaining between them. The CDR3 is 13 amino acids.